This is a list of T cell receptor beta chains from one sample in a study of blood T cell repertoires in COVID-19. TCRdb keeps only in-frame clones here, not all; method: immunoSEQ multiplex PCR. The sample shows 250,000 to 350,000 clones, about 90% of them seen only once. Sequencing was done on a sample of peripheral blood. These receptors were collected from a woman aged 45-60 years who had recovered from COVID-19. CDR3s include the opening cysteine and the closing phenylalanine or tryptophan. D genes are given only for firm matches. Some rows mark clone size as missing; the rest say once, few, many or name a class of expanded clone.

cdr3_length	v_call	clone_size	d_call	j_call	cdr3_nt	cdr3_aa
15	TRBV11-3	NA	NA	TRBJ2-3	TGTGCCAGCAGCTTAGGGGCCTGGTCAGGAGATACGCAGTATTTT	CASSLGAWSGDTQYF
14	TRBV7-2	once	NA	TRBJ1-5	TGTGCCAGCAGCCGGGATCAACGCAATCAGCCCCAGCATTTT	CASSRDQRNQPQHF
14	TRBV6-6	NA	TRBD2	TRBJ2-1	TGTGCCAGCAGTTTGGGACTAGATCACAATGAGCAGTTCTTC	CASSLGLDHNEQFF
11	TRBV6-5	NA	NA	TRBJ1-2	TGTGCCAGCAGTTCCTCGAGGGGCTACACCTTC	CASSSSRGYTF
14	TRBV5-6	NA	TRBD2	TRBJ2-7	TGTGCCAGCAGCCTCTGGTTTAGCGGGGACGAGCAGTACTTC	CASSLWFSGDEQYF
15	TRBV4-1	once	NA	TRBJ2-2	TGCGCCAGCAGCCAAGGGTCCAGTCGCACCGGGGAGCTGTTTTTT	CASSQGSSRTGELFF
14	TRBV6-5	NA	NA	TRBJ2-7	TGTGCCAGCACCCCGGGACTTGGTCGCGCCGAGCAGTACTTC	CASTPGLGRAEQYF
14	TRBV10-3	NA	NA	TRBJ2-2	TGTGCCATGCGGGGCAGGGTGGACACCGGGGAGCTGTTTTTT	CAMRGRVDTGELFF
18	TRBV27	NA	TRBD1	TRBJ2-5	TGTGCCAGCAGTTTCAAGGGACAGACGAGTTTAGGCCAAGAGACCCAGTACTTC	CASSFKGQTSLGQETQYF
14	TRBV7-2	NA	NA	TRBJ1-2	TGTGCCAGCAGCGGAGACAGATTTAACTATGGCTACACCTTC	CASSGDRFNYGYTF
18	TRBV7-2	few	NA	TRBJ1-3	TGTGCCAGCAGCCCCCGCGCGGGCAGGGGAAGCTCTGGAAACACCATATATTTT	CASSPRAGRGSSGNTIYF